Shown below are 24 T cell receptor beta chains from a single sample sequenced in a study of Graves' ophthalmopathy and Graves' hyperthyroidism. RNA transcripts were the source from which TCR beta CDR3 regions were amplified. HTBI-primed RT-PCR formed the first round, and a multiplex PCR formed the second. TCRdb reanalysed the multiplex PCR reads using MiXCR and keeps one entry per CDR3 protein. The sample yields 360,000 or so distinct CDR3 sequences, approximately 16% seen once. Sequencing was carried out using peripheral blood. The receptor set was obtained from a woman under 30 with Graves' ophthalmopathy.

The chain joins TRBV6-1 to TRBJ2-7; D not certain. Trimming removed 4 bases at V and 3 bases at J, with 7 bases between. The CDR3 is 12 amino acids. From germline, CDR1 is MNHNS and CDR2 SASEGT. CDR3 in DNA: TGTGCCAGCAGTGTTTCCGGCTACGAGCAGTACTTC. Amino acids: CASSVSGYEQYF.

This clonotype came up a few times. CDR3 bases: TGTGCCAGCAGTTCCCGAGGGCCGGGACATGAGTTACTGTTTTTT. It encodes CASSSRGPGHELLFF. This chain joins TRBV28 and TRBJ1-4; a possible D gene is TRBD1 (6 bases). The V gene lost 4 bases and the J gene lost 13 bases, with 22 bases spanning the gap. The CDR3 is made up of 15 amino acids. The germline V gene encodes CDR1 MDHEN and CDR2 SYDVKM. The variable domain in full, completed from reference TRBV28 and TRBJ1-4, reads DVKVTQSSRYLVKRTGEKVFLECVQDMDHENMFWYRQDPGLGLRLIYFSYDVKMKEKGDIPEGYSVSREKKERFSLILESASTNQTSMYLCASSSRGPGHELLFFGSGTQLSVL.

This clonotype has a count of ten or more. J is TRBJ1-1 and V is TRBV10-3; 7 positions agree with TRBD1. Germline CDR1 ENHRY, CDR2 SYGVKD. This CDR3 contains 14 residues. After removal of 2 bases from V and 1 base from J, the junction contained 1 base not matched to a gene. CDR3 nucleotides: TGTGCCATCAGTGAGCGGACAGGGAACACTGAAGCTTTCTTT. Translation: CAISERTGNTEAFF.

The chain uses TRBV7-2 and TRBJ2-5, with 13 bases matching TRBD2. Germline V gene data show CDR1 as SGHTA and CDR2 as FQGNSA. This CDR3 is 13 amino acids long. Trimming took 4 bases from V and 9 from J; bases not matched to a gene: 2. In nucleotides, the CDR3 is TGTGCCAGCAGCTCAGGACTAGCGGGAGCCCAGTACTTC. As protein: CASSSGLAGAQYF. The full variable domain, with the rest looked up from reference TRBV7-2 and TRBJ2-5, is GAGVSQSPSNKVTEKGKDVELRCDPISGHTALYWYRQSLGQGLEFLIYFQGNSAPDKSGLPSDRFSAERTGGSVSTLTIQRTQQEDSAVYLCASSSGLAGAQYFGPGTRLLVL.

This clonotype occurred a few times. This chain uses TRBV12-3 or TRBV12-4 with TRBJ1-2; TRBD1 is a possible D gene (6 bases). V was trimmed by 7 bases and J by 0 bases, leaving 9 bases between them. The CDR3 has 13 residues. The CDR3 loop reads CASTGAPNYGYTF. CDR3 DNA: TGTGCCAGCACAGGGGCCCCTAACTATGGCTACACCTTC.

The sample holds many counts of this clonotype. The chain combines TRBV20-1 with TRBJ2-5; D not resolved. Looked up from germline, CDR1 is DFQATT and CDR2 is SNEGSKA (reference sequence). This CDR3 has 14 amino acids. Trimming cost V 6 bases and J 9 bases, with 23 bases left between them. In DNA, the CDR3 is TGCAGTGCCAGACTTAATGTAGGAGTTGGTCCCCAGTACTTC. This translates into CSARLNVGVGPQYF.

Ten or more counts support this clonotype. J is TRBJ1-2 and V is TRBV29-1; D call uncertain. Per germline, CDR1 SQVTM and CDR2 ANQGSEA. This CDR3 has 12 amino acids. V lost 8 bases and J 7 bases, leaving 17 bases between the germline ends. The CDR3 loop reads CSLGPDEAGYTF. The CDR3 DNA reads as TGCAGCCTTGGCCCCGACGAGGCTGGCTACACCTTC. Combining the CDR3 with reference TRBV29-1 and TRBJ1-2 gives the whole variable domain SAVISQKPSRDICQRGTSLTIQCQVDSQVTMMFWYRQQPGQSLTLIATANQGSEATYESGFVIDKFPISRPNLTFSTLTVSNMSPEDSSIYLCSLGPDEAGYTFGSGTRLTVV.

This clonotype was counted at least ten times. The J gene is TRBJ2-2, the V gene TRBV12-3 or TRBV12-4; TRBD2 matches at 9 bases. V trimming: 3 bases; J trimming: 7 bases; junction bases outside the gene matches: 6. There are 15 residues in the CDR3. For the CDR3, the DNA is TGTGCCAGCAGTTTGCGCGGGGGGGCCGGCGGGGAGCTGTTTTTT. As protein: CASSLRGGAGGELFF.

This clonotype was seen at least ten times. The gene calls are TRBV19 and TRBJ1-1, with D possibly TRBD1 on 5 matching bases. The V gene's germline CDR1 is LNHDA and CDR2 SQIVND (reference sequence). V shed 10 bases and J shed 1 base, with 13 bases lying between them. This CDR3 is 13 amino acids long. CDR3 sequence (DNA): TGTGCCAATACGGGACGGCGGAACACTGAAGCTTTCTTT. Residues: CANTGRRNTEAFF.

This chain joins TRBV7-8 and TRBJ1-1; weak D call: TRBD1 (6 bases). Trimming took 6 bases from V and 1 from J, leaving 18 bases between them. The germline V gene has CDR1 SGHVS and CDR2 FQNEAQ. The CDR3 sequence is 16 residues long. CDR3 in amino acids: CASSSGEGGWNTEAFF. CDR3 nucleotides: TGTGCCAGCAGTTCAGGGGAAGGGGGGTGGAACACTGAAGCTTTCTTT.

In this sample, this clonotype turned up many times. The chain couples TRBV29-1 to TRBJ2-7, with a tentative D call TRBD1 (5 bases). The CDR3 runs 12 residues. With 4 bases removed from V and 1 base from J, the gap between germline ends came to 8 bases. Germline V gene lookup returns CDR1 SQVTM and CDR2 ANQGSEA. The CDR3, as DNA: TGCAGCGTTGGCAGGGTTTCCTACGAGCAGTACTTC. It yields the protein CSVGRVSYEQYF.

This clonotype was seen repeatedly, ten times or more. CDR3 nucleotide sequence: TGTGCCAGCAGTTTCGTGACCGGACTGGGCGAGCAGTACTTC. This encodes CASSFVTGLGEQYF. The V and J genes are TRBV28 and TRBJ2-7, with D perhaps TRBD2 (5 bases). Per germline, CDR1 MDHEN and CDR2 SYDVKM. The CDR3 is 14 residues long. Trimming shortened V by 3 bases and J by 6 bases, and 15 bases separated the two germline ends.

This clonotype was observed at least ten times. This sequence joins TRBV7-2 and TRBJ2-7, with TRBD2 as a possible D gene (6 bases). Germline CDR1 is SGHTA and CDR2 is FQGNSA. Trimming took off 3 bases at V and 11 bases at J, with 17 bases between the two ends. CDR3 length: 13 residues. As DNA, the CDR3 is TGTGCCAGCAGCTTTTGGGGGTGGGACTCCAAGTACTTC. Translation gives CASSFWGWDSKYF. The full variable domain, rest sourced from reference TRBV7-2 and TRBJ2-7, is GAGVSQSPSNKVTEKGKDVELRCDPISGHTALYWYRQSLGQGLEFLIYFQGNSAPDKSGLPSDRFSAERTGGSVSTLTIQRTQQEDSAVYLCASSFWGWDSKYFGPGTRLTVT.

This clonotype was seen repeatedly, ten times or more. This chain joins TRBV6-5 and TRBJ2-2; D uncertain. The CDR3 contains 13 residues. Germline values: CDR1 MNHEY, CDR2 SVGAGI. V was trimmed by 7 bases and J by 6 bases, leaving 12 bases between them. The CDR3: CASTRLGPGELFF. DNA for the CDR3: TGTGCCAGCACGCGTTTGGGCCCCGGGGAGCTGTTTTTT.

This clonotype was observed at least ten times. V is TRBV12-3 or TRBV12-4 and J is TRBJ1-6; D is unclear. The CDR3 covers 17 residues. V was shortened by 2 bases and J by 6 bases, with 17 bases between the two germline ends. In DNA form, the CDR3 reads TGTGCCAGCAGTTTATATTCGGGCGGGCAGGTTAATTCACCCCTCCACTTT. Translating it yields CASSLYSGGQVNSPLHF.

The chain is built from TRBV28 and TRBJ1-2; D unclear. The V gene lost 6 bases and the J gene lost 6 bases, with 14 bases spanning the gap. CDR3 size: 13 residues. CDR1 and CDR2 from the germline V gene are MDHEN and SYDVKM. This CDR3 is CASRRLLFDGYTF. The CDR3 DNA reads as TGTGCCAGCAGACGGCTCCTTTTTGATGGCTACACCTTC.

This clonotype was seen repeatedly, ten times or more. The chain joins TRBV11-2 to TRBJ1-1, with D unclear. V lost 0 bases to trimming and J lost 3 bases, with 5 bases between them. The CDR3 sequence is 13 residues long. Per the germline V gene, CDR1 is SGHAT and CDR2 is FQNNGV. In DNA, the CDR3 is TGTGCCAGCAGCTTAGAAGGCGACACTGAAGCTTTCTTT. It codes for CASSLEGDTEAFF.

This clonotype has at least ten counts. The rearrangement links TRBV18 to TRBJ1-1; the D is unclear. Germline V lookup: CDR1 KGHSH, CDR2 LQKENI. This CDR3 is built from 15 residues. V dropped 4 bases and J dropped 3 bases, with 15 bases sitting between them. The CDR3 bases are TGTGCCAGCTCACTACTCCTCGGGCCGGACACTGAAGCTTTCTTT. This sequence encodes CASSLLLGPDTEAFF.

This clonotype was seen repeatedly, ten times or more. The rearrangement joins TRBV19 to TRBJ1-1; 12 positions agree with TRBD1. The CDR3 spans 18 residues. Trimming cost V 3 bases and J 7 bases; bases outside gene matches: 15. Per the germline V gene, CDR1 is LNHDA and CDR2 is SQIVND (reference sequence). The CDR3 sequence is CASSMAGDRDRGRFEAFF. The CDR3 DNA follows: TGTGCCAGTAGTATGGCCGGCGATCGGGACAGGGGGCGATTTGAAGCTTTCTTT.

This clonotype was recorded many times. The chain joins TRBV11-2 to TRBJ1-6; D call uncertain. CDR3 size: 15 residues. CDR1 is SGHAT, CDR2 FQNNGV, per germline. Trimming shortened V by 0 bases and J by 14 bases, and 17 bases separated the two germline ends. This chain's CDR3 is CASSLDRTSPGSLHF. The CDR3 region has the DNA TGTGCCAGCAGCTTAGATCGGACTTCCCCCGGGTCCCTCCACTTT.

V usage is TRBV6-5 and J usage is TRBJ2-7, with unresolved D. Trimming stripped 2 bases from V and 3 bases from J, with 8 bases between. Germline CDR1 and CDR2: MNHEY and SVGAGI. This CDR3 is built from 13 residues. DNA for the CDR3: TGTGCCAGCAGTTACCAACCAAGCTACGAGCAGTACTTC. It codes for CASSYQPSYEQYF.

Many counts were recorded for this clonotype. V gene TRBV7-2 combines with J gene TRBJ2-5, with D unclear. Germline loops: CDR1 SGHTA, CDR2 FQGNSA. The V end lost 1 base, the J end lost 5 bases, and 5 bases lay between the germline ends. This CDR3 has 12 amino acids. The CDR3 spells CASSLVAETQYF. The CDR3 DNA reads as TGTGCCAGCAGCTTAGTAGCTGAGACCCAGTACTTC.

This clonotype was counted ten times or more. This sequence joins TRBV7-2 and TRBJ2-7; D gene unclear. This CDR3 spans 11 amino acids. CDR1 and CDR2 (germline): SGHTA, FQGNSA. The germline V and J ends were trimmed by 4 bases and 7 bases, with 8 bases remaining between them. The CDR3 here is CASSSLVEQYF. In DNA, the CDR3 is TGTGCCAGCAGCTCCCTTGTGGAGCAGTACTTC.

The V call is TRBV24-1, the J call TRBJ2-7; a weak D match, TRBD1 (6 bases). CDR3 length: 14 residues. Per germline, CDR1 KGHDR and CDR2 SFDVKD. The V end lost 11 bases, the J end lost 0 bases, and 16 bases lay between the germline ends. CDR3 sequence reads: CASSRTAFSYEQYF. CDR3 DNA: TGTGCCAGCAGCAGGACAGCCTTCTCCTACGAGCAGTACTTC.